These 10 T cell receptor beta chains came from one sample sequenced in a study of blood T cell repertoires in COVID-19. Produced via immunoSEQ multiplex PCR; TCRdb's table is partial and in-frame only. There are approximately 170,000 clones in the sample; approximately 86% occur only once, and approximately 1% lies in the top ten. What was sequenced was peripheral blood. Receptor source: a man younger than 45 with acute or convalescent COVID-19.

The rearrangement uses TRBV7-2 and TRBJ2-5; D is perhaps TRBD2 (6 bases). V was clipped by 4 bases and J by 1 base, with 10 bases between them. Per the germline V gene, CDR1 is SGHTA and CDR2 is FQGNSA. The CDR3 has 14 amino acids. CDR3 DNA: TGTGCCAGCAGCTCCCCGGGGGTCCAAGAGACCCAGTACTTC. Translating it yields CASSSPGVQETQYF.

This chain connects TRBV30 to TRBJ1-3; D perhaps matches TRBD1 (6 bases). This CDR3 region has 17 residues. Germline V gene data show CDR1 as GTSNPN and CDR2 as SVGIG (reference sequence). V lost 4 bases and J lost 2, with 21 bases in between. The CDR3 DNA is TGTGCCTGGACCCAGGACAGACTTGTGTTTACTGGAAACACCATATATTTT. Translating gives CAWTQDRLVFTGNTIYF.

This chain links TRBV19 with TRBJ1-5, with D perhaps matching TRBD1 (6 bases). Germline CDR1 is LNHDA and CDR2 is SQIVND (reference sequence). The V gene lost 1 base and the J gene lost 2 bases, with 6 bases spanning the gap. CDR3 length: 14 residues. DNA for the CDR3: TGTGCCAGTAGTATAGGACAGGGCAATCAGCCCCAGCATTTT. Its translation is CASSIGQGNQPQHF.

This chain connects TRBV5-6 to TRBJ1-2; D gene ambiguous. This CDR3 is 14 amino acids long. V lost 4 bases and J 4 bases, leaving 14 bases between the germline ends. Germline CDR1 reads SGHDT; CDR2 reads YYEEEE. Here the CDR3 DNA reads TGTGCCAGCAGCCCCCCAGAATCGGGCTATGGCTACACCTTC. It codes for CASSPPESGYGYTF. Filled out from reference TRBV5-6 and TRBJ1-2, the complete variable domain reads DAGVTQSPTHLIKTRGQQVTLRCSPKSGHDTVSWYQQALGQGPQFIFQYYEEEERQRGNFPDRFSGHQFPNYSSELNVNALLLGDSALYLCASSPPESGYGYTFGSGTRLTVV.

In DNA form, the CDR3 reads TGTGCCAGCAGCCAAGATGCGGTGGCCTATGGCTACACCTTC. It codes for CASSQDAVAYGYTF. The chain combines TRBV3-1 (or the pseudogene TRBV3-2) with TRBJ1-2; no firm D call. The germline V gene encodes CDR1 LGHDT and CDR2 YNNKEL (reference sequence). The CDR3 runs to 14 residues. Trimming removed 0 bases from V and 4 bases from J, with 9 bases in between.

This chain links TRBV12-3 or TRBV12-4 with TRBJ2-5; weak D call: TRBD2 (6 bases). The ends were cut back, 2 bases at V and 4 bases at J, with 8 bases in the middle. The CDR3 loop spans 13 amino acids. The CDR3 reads CASSLLGGETQYF. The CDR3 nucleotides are TGTGCCAGCAGTTTATTGGGAGGAGAGACCCAGTACTTC.

CDR3 nucleotide sequence: TGTGCCAGCAGCTTGTTGTCTTCTGGACATTCGAGCTCTGGAAACACCATATATTTT. Its translation is CASSLLSSGHSSSGNTIYF. This chain uses TRBV5-6 with TRBJ1-3, with D tentatively TRBD1 (5 bases). Trimming cost V 1 base and J 0 bases, with 20 bases left between them. The germline V gene encodes CDR1 SGHDT and CDR2 YYEEEE. The CDR3 is 19 residues long.

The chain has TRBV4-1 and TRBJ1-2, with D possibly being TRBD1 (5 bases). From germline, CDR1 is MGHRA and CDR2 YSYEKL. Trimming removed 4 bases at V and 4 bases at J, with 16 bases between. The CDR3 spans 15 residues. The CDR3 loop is CASSPSDITSYGYTF. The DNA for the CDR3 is TGCGCCAGCAGCCCGTCGGACATCACGAGCTATGGCTACACCTTC.

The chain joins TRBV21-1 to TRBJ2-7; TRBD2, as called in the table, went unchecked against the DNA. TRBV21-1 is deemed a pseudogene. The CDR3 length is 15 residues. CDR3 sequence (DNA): TGTGCCAGCAGCAAAACGGAGCCCTGGCGCTACGAGCAGTACTTC. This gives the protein CASSKTEPWRYEQYF.

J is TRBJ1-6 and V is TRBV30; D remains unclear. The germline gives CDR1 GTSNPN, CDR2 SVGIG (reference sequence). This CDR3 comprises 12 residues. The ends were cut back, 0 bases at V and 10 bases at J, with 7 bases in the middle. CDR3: CAWSVYESPLHF. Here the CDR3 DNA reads TGTGCCTGGAGTGTATACGAGTCACCCCTCCACTTT. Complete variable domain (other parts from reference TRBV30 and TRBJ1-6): SQTIHQWPATLVQPVGSPLSLECTVEGTSNPNLYWYRQAAGRGLQLLFYSVGIGQISSEVPQNLSASRPQDRQFILSSKKLLLSDSGFYLCAWSVYESPLHFGNGTRLTVT.